This passage covers 6 T cell receptor beta chains from one sample sequenced in a study of shared clonotypes between healthy human individuals. Sequencing was performed with immunoSEQ multiplex PCR; in TCRdb, only in-frame clones are kept and a portion is missing. Altogether some 2 million clones are present, over 85% being singletons, with the ten largest covering 0.85% to 1.3%. CD45RO-negative, CCR7-positively selected cells formed the naive CD8 fraction, excluding terminally differentiated effector memory CD45RA+ cells. The sequenced sample consisted of naive CD8+ T cells sorted from blood. These receptors originate from a man aged 18 to 35 in good health.

The chain combines TRBV7-9 with TRBJ2-7, with D hard to call. CDR3 length: 11 amino acids. Trimming took 5 bases from V and 4 from J, leaving 6 bases between them. In germline, CDR1 is SEHNR, CDR2 FQNEAQ (reference sequence). CDR3 nucleotide sequence: TGTGCCAGCAGCGCAAAATACGAGCAGTACTTC. As protein: CASSAKYEQYF. Based on the CDR3 plus reference TRBV7-9 and TRBJ2-7, the full variable domain is DTGVSQNPRHKITKRGQNVTFRCDPISEHNRLYWYRQTLGQGPEFLTYFQNEAQLEKSRLLSDRFSAERPKGSFSTLEIQRTEQGDSAMYLCASSAKYEQYFGPGTRLTVT.

The J gene is TRBJ2-7, the V gene TRBV2, with 8 bases fitting TRBD1. The V segment lost 7 bases and the J segment 2 bases; nucleotides outside the gene matches: 7. The CDR3 totals 14 residues. Germline V gene lookup returns CDR1 SNHLY and CDR2 FYNNEI. Written as DNA, the CDR3 is TGTGCCAGCATCTGGACAGGGAGCACCTACGAGCAGTACTTC. This sequence encodes CASIWTGSTYEQYF.

The J gene is TRBJ1-1, the V gene TRBV7-9; D is undetermined. The V end was cut by 0 bases, the J end by 7 bases, with 12 bases between. Germline values: CDR1 SEHNR, CDR2 FQNEAQ (reference sequence). The CDR3 length is 14 residues. The CDR3 sequence is CASSLARALDEAFF. In nucleotides, the CDR3 is TGTGCCAGCAGCTTAGCGCGGGCATTAGATGAAGCTTTCTTT. The complete variable domain, with remaining parts taken from reference TRBV7-9 and TRBJ1-1, reads DTGVSQNPRHKITKRGQNVTFRCDPISEHNRLYWYRQTLGQGPEFLTYFQNEAQLEKSRLLSDRFSAERPKGSFSTLEIQRTEQGDSAMYLCASSLARALDEAFFGQGTRLTVV.

The chain employs TRBV4-1 and TRBJ1-6, with D unclear. The V gene lost 2 bases and the J gene lost 2 bases, with 7 bases spanning the gap. The germline CDR1 and CDR2 sequences are MGHRA and YSYEKL. The CDR3 is 15 amino acids. In nucleotides, the CDR3 is TGCGCCAGCAGCCAAACCGGGACCTATAATTCACCCCTCCACTTT. Translated: CASSQTGTYNSPLHF.

This chain connects TRBV7-6 to TRBJ2-2; D unclear. Trimming left V 5 bases short and J 0 bases short, with 7 bases between. This CDR3 region has 14 residues. Germline V CDR1 and CDR2: SGHVS, FNYEAQ. The CDR3 loop reads CASSPLSNTGELFF. For the CDR3, the DNA is TGTGCCAGCAGCCCCCTTTCGAACACCGGGGAGCTGTTTTTT.

This clone appeared a single time. Other DNA sequences of this sample code for an identical CDR3. The chain carries TRBV11-2 and TRBJ2-2, with no clear D. In germline, CDR1 is SGHAT, CDR2 FQNNGV. This CDR3 has 11 amino acids. The germline V and J ends were trimmed by 7 bases and 4 bases, with 4 bases remaining between them. CDR3: CASTFTGELFF. The CDR3 coding sequence is TGTGCCAGCACTTTCACCGGGGAGCTGTTTTTT.